The 25 T cell receptor beta chains below were found in one sample sequenced in a study of blood T cell repertoires in COVID-19. Sequencing was performed with immunoSEQ multiplex PCR; in TCRdb, only in-frame clones are kept and a portion is missing. The top ten clones hold 4% to 5.5% of a sample with tens of thousands of clones, roughly 81% of them seen once. Sequenced material: peripheral blood. These receptors were taken from a man older than 75 with COVID-19, enrolled during active disease.

The chain joins TRBV29-1 to TRBJ1-3; D remains unclear. The ends were cut back, 6 bases at V and 0 bases at J, with 12 bases in the middle. This CDR3 contains 14 residues. Germline-derived CDR1 and CDR2 are SQVTM and ANQGSEA. CDR3 in DNA: TGCAGCGTCGCGGGAAGCAGCTCTGGAAACACCATATATTTT. Amino acids: CSVAGSSSGNTIYF.

This chain connects TRBV4-1 to TRBJ2-1, with 12 bases aligning to TRBD2. V was pared by 1 base and J by 7 bases, with 11 bases of the junction left unmatched. The CDR3 loop spans 18 amino acids. CDR1 MGHRA and CDR2 YSYEKL come from the germline V gene. The CDR3 region has the DNA TGCGCCAGCAGCCAAGCTTTCCTAGCGGGGGGGCCTTTGAATGAGCAGTTCTTC. It translates to CASSQAFLAGGPLNEQFF.

V and J are TRBV7-2 and TRBJ2-7; tentative D call: TRBD1 (6 bases). The germline gives CDR1 SGHTA, CDR2 FQGNSA. V gave up 6 bases and J gave up 1 base, with 13 bases separating them. CDR3 length: 14 amino acids. CDR3 sequence: CASRRNRDSYEQYF. Written as DNA, the CDR3 is TGTGCCAGCAGGCGGAACAGGGATTCCTACGAGCAGTACTTC. The full variable domain, rest sourced from reference TRBV7-2 and TRBJ2-7, is GAGVSQSPSNKVTEKGKDVELRCDPISGHTALYWYRQSLGQGLEFLIYFQGNSAPDKSGLPSDRFSAERTGGSVSTLTIQRTQQEDSAVYLCASRRNRDSYEQYFGPGTRLTVT.

The rearrangement uses TRBV4-1 and TRBJ2-5, with 12 bases matching TRBD1. V was pared by 4 bases and J by 5 bases, with 5 bases of the junction left unmatched. CDR3 size: 15 residues. In germline, CDR1 is MGHRA, CDR2 YSYEKL. The CDR3 protein is CASSRSGQGAETQYF. As DNA, the CDR3 is TGCGCCAGCAGCCGCTCGGGACAGGGGGCCGAGACCCAGTACTTC.

The rearrangement joins TRBV25-1 to TRBJ2-7, with 13 bases aligning to TRBD2. The CDR3 spans 16 residues. J gave up 3 bases and V 4 bases, and 6 bases lay outside the gene matches. Germline V CDR1 and CDR2: MGHDK, SYGVNS. This CDR3 reads CASSGGLAGVLYEQYF. As DNA, the CDR3 is TGTGCCAGCAGTGGCGGACTAGCGGGAGTCCTCTACGAGCAGTACTTC.

This chain links TRBV11-2 with TRBJ2-1; D is possibly TRBD2 (6 bases). The CDR3 extends over 17 amino acids. Trimming took off 4 bases at V and 0 bases at J, with 16 bases between the two ends. CDR1 is SGHAT and CDR2 is FQNNGV in the germline V gene. In nucleotides, the CDR3 is TGTGCCAGCAGCTCCGCTAGCGATCCGAGCTCCTACAATGAGCAGTTCTTC. The encoded protein is CASSSASDPSSYNEQFF. The full variable domain, its missing parts supplied by reference TRBV11-2 and TRBJ2-1, is EAGVAQSPRYKIIEKRQSVAFWCNPISGHATLYWYQQILGQGPKLLIQFQNNGVVDDSQLPKDRFSAERLKGVDSTLKIQPAKLEDSAVYLCASSSASDPSSYNEQFFGPGTRLTVL.

The V gene is TRBV7-3, the J gene TRBJ1-6; D possibly corresponds to TRBD1 (5 bases). This CDR3 has 14 amino acids. The V end was cut by 5 bases, the J end by 6 bases, with 11 bases between. The germline V gene encodes CDR1 SGHTA and CDR2 FQGTGA. CDR3 loop: CASSATGGNSPLHF. The CDR3 nucleotides read TGTGCCAGCAGCGCAACGGGGGGTAATTCACCCCTCCACTTT.

This chain uses TRBV6-6 with TRBJ1-4, with TRBD1 matching 9 bases. V lost 4 bases to trimming and J lost 8 bases; unmatched junction nucleotides: 11. In germline, CDR1 is MNHNY, CDR2 SVGAGI (reference sequence). This CDR3 is 16 amino acids long. The CDR3 protein is CASSWAGPGQGEKLFF. CDR3 coding DNA: TGTGCCAGCAGTTGGGCGGGCCCGGGACAGGGAGAAAAACTGTTTTTT.

This clone was seen just once. The V gene is TRBV15, the J gene TRBJ2-4, with 8 bases fitting TRBD2. The CDR3 contains 15 residues. Trimming cost V 0 bases and J 8 bases; bases outside gene matches: 6. Germline values: CDR1 LNHNV, CDR2 YYDKDF (reference sequence). In DNA, the CDR3 is TGTGCCACCAGCAGAGATGGGACTAGTGCAGACATTCAGTACTTC. This gives the protein CATSRDGTSADIQYF.

The CDR3 nucleotides read TGTGCCAGCAGCCTACGACAGGGGGCGAGTGGAGATACGCAGTATTTT. Amino acid sequence: CASSLRQGASGDTQYF. The V call is TRBV9, the J call TRBJ2-3, with 10 positions matching TRBD1. V lost 4 bases and J lost 5; bases outside the gene matches: 10. The CDR3 consists of 16 residues. Germline values: CDR1 SGDLS, CDR2 YYNGEE.

The gene calls are TRBV28 and TRBJ1-3; D remains ambiguous. V was trimmed by 6 bases and J by 1 base, leaving 4 bases between them. CDR1 MDHEN and CDR2 SYDVKM come from the germline V gene. The CDR3 contains 12 residues. The CDR3 nucleotides read TGTGCCAGCAGAATATCTGGAAACACCATATATTTT. It yields the protein CASRISGNTIYF.

This clone has just a few counts. V usage is TRBV11-2 and J usage is TRBJ1-1, with 8 bases matching TRBD1. The length of the CDR3 is 15 residues. The germline CDR1 and CDR2 sequences are SGHAT and FQNNGV. V shed 5 bases, J shed 1 base, and the junction held 6 bases outside the gene matches. The DNA of the CDR3 is TGTGCCAGCAGCCGTCCCGGGACAGGGAACACTGAAGCTTTCTTT. This codes for CASSRPGTGNTEAFF.

The chain joins TRBV7-2 to TRBJ1-5, with a tentative D call TRBD1 (5 bases). CDR3 length equals 15 residues. Germline V CDR1 and CDR2: SGHTA, FQGNSA. Trimming took off 5 bases at V and 5 bases at J, with 16 bases between the two ends. For the CDR3, the DNA is TGTGCCAGCAGCCCGGACGGGGGGAGCCATCAGCCCCAGCATTTT. Amino acids: CASSPDGGSHQPQHF.

This clone was detected only once. The chain has TRBV7-2 and TRBJ2-3; 7 bases agree with TRBD2. CDR3 length equals 14 residues. With 1 base clipped from V and 5 bases from J, the junction kept 3 bases outside the gene matches. Germline V gives CDR1 SGHTA, CDR2 FQGNSA. The CDR3 nucleotides read TGTGCCAGCAGCTTAGGCGGGAGTAAAGATACGCAGTATTTT. Encoded protein: CASSLGGSKDTQYF.

This clone was recorded once. DNA for the CDR3: TGTGCCAGCAGTTTGAAAACCGGGACAGGGGGTTGGAACACTGAAGCTTTCTTT. Its translation is CASSLKTGTGGWNTEAFF. This chain uses TRBV27 with TRBJ1-1; TRBD1 matches at 11 bases. V gave up 3 bases and J gave up 1 base; unmatched junction bases: 10. Germline V gives CDR1 MNHEY, CDR2 SMNVEV (reference sequence). The CDR3 is 18 residues long.

This clone was detected only a few times. The V gene is TRBV6-2 or TRBV6-3, the J gene TRBJ2-7; D may be TRBD1 (6 bases). Germline CDR1 MNHEY, CDR2 SVGEGT. CDR3 length equals 12 residues. Trimming shortened V by 6 bases and J by 3 bases, and 9 bases separated the two germline ends. CDR3: CASSRTVYEQYF. CDR3 nucleotides: TGTGCCAGCAGCCGGACAGTCTACGAGCAGTACTTC.

The chain combines TRBV5-1 with TRBJ1-2; D is unclear. The CDR3 totals 12 residues. V was clipped by 0 bases and J by 5 bases, with 5 bases between them. CDR1 is SGHRS, CDR2 YFSETQ, per germline. In nucleotides, the CDR3 is TGCGCCAGCAGCTTGGCTTCGTATGGCTACACCTTC. This codes for CASSLASYGYTF.

The rearrangement uses TRBV7-2 and TRBJ2-3, with TRBD2 matching over 8 bases. The CDR3 is 15 amino acids. The J segment lost 7 bases and the V segment lost 6 bases, leaving 12 bases of the junction unmatched. CDR1 is SGHTA and CDR2 is FQGNSA in the germline V gene. The CDR3 region has the DNA TGTGCCAGCAGGCCTGGGCGGGGGGAATCGTATACGCAGTATTTT. This sequence encodes CASRPGRGESYTQYF.

The rearrangement joins TRBV5-1 to TRBJ2-1, with D possibly being TRBD1 (6 bases). The germline V gene has CDR1 SGHRS and CDR2 YFSETQ. The CDR3 runs 13 residues. V lost 4 bases to trimming and J lost 4 bases, with 9 bases between them. CDR3 DNA: TGCGCCAGCAGCACCGGACAGTACAATGAGCAGTTCTTC. Translation gives CASSTGQYNEQFF.

The chain links TRBV30 to TRBJ1-5, with a possible D match to TRBD1 (6 bases). The CDR3 length is 16 residues. V shed 2 bases and J shed 0 bases, with 14 bases lying between them. Germline V gene lookup returns CDR1 GTSNPN and CDR2 SVGIG (reference sequence). The DNA of the CDR3 is TGTGCCTGGAGTTCTGGACAGATAACTAGCAATCAGCCCCAGCATTTT. Translating gives CAWSSGQITSNQPQHF.

This chain uses TRBV28 with TRBJ1-6; tentative D call: TRBD1 (5 bases). Trimming removed 5 bases at V and 10 bases at J, with 15 bases between. CDR1 is MDHEN and CDR2 is SYDVKM in the germline V gene. The CDR3 is 14 amino acids. CDR3 coding DNA: TGTGCCAGCAGTCCCCCGGGGGGTCTCTCACCCCTCCACTTT. Translating it yields CASSPPGGLSPLHF.

The V gene is TRBV24-1, the J gene TRBJ1-1; TRBD1 is a possible D gene (6 bases). Germline assignment: CDR1 KGHDR and CDR2 SFDVKD. The CDR3 is 12 amino acids. The V gene lost 4 bases and the J gene lost 11 bases, with 13 bases spanning the gap. The CDR3 protein is CATSDPQGSAFF. The CDR3 coding sequence is TGTGCCACCAGTGACCCACAGGGAAGTGCTTTCTTT.

This chain joins TRBV13 and TRBJ2-3, with TRBD2 identical over 8 bases. Per germline, CDR1 PRHDT and CDR2 FYEKMQ (reference sequence). Germline trimming cut 0 bases from V and 1 base from J; bases unmatched to any gene: 0. The CDR3 sequence is 15 residues long. CDR3: CASSLGRGGTDTQYF. CDR3 coding DNA: TGTGCCAGCAGCTTAGGGCGGGGGGGCACAGATACGCAGTATTTT.

The chain combines TRBV3-1 (or the pseudogene TRBV3-2) with TRBJ2-1, with D possibly matching TRBD1 (5 bases). The CDR3 contains 19 residues. Germline V gives CDR1 LGHDT, CDR2 YNNKEL (reference sequence). V was shortened by 0 bases and J by 8 bases, with 26 bases between the two germline ends. The CDR3 DNA is TGTGCCAGCAGCCAAGATGGTTTGCGGTCAGGGTCCAATGCCGATGAGCAGTTCTTC. Translating it yields CASSQDGLRSGSNADEQFF.

The chain recombines TRBV10-3 with TRBJ1-1, with TRBD1 matching over 11 bases. V lost 7 bases to trimming and J lost 4 bases; unmatched junction nucleotides: 8. Per germline, CDR1 ENHRY and CDR2 SYGVKD. The CDR3 has 15 residues. The CDR3 here is CAITTGQGARTEAFF. For the CDR3, the DNA is TGTGCCATCACCACCGGACAGGGGGCTCGCACTGAAGCTTTCTTT.